The 24 T cell receptor beta chains below were found in one sample sequenced in a study of T cell responses to AZD1222 COVID-19 vaccine. Clones were read by immunoSEQ multiplex PCR, and TCRdb kept only the in-frame ones, dropping some. The table lists around 130,000 clones, 88% of them singletons, with about 3.1% in the top ten. The sequences come from peripheral blood, collected 28 days after the second AZD1222 dose. The source of these receptors is an adult who received the AZD1222 COVID-19 vaccine.

The gene calls are TRBV7-9 and TRBJ1-1; tentatively, D is TRBD1 (6 bases). Between the trimmed V and J ends, which lost 3 bases and 4 bases, there was a span of 12 bases. CDR1 is SEHNR and CDR2 is FQNEAQ in the germline V gene (reference sequence). This CDR3 region has 14 residues. The CDR3 sequence is CASSLRGESTEAFF. In nucleotides, the CDR3 is TGTGCCAGCAGCTTGAGGGGGGAGAGCACTGAAGCTTTCTTT.

The V call is TRBV4-1, the J call TRBJ1-3, with D uncertain. Germline CDR1 is MGHRA and CDR2 is YSYEKL. Trimming cost V 1 base and J 2 bases, with 9 bases left between them. The CDR3 length is 15 residues. Written as DNA, the CDR3 is TGCGCCAGCAGCCAAGGAATAGGGACTGGAAACACCATATATTTT. Encoded protein: CASSQGIGTGNTIYF.

The CDR3 sequence is CTSSQDGRQAGNQPQHF. The CDR3 nucleotides are TGCACCAGCAGCCAAGATGGGAGACAAGCGGGCAATCAGCCCCAGCATTTT. The genes are TRBV1 and TRBJ1-5. TRBV1 is a listed pseudogene. The CDR3 is 17 amino acids.

The rearrangement uses TRBV29-1 and TRBJ2-2; TRBD1 might be the D (6 bases). The germline V gene has CDR1 SQVTM and CDR2 ANQGSEA. The V and J ends lost 7 bases and 8 bases respectively, with 14 bases between them. This CDR3 is built from 12 residues. The DNA of the CDR3 is TGCAGCGGGGGGCCCGCACCTGGGGAGCTGTTTTTT. It yields the protein CSGGPAPGELFF.

The chain uses TRBV2 and TRBJ2-5; 10 nucleotides agree with TRBD1. Germline V lookup: CDR1 SNHLY, CDR2 FYNNEI. V lost 6 bases, J lost 2 bases, and 6 bases stayed unmatched. There are 15 residues in the CDR3. CDR3 region: CASRGDRGIQETQYF. The CDR3 DNA follows: TGTGCCAGCAGGGGGGACAGGGGAATACAAGAGACCCAGTACTTC.

The chain links TRBV29-1 to TRBJ1-2, with 7 bases aligning to TRBD1. Germline CDR1 is SQVTM and CDR2 is ANQGSEA. The CDR3 runs to 13 residues. V gave up 4 bases and J gave up 4 bases; unmatched junction bases: 6. The CDR3 is CSVVGGGSYGYTF. In DNA, the CDR3 is TGCAGCGTTGTAGGGGGCGGGAGCTATGGCTACACCTTC.

The chain joins TRBV28 to TRBJ2-2; TRBD2 aligns across 9 bases. CDR1 is MDHEN and CDR2 is SYDVKM in the germline V gene. V shed 9 bases, J shed 0 bases, and the junction held 8 bases outside the gene matches. This CDR3 is built from 16 residues. Here the CDR3 reads CASFPGLATNTGELFF. The CDR3 region has the DNA TGTGCCAGTTTCCCGGGACTAGCTACGAACACCGGGGAGCTGTTTTTT.

This chain uses TRBV7-3 with TRBJ1-6, with 8 bases aligning to TRBD1. Germline assignment: CDR1 SGHTA and CDR2 FQGTGA. The J segment lost 9 bases and the V segment lost 5 bases, leaving 6 bases of the junction unmatched. The CDR3 sequence is 14 residues long. CDR3 DNA: TGTGCCAGCAGCCCAGGGACAGGCATTTCACCCCTCCACTTT. Protein product: CASSPGTGISPLHF.

The gene calls are TRBV19 and TRBJ2-2; D is unresolved. The CDR3 contains 14 residues. CDR1 and CDR2 from the germline V gene are LNHDA and SQIVND (reference sequence). Trimming shortened V by 7 bases and J by 5 bases, and 14 bases separated the two germline ends. The DNA of the CDR3 is TGTGCCAGTAACATACGGACGGAAACCGGGGAGCTGTTTTTT. Amino acid sequence: CASNIRTETGELFF.

The genes are TRBV7-9 and TRBJ2-3; D is unclear. In germline, CDR1 is SEHNR, CDR2 FQNEAQ (reference sequence). The length of the CDR3 is 10 residues. V was trimmed by 3 bases and J by 6 bases, leaving 1 base between them. In nucleotides, the CDR3 is TGTGCCAGCAGCTTGGATACGCAGTATTTT. Translated: CASSLDTQYF.

This sequence joins TRBV6-5 and TRBJ1-2, with D maybe TRBD1 (6 bases). V was trimmed by 4 bases and J by 5 bases, leaving 17 bases between them. This CDR3 is built from 15 residues. Germline V gene lookup returns CDR1 MNHEY and CDR2 SVGAGI. The DNA of the CDR3 is TGTGCCAGCAGTTCCCCGCGCAGGGGATTTTATGGCTACACCTTC. Its translation is CASSSPRRGFYGYTF.

The chain recombines TRBV19 with TRBJ1-1, with D possibly being TRBD1 (5 bases). This CDR3 comprises 13 residues. Germline CDR1 reads LNHDA; CDR2 reads SQIVND (reference sequence). The V gene lost 4 bases and the J gene lost 6 bases, with 12 bases spanning the gap. The CDR3 DNA follows: TGTGCCAGTAGTAAGGGGCGGGTTGCTGAAGCTTTCTTT. This translates into CASSKGRVAEAFF.

The chain couples TRBV4-1 to TRBJ2-1, with 9 nucleotides matching TRBD2. Germline CDR1 reads MGHRA; CDR2 reads YSYEKL. Trimming cost V 0 bases and J 7 bases; bases outside gene matches: 7. This CDR3 contains 16 residues. The DNA of the CDR3 is TGCGCCAGCAGCCAAGAGGTGGCGGGGGGGCCAAATGAGCAGTTCTTC. It codes for CASSQEVAGGPNEQFF.

This chain uses TRBV13 with TRBJ1-2, with 8 bases lining up with TRBD1. The CDR3 covers 13 residues. CDR1 is PRHDT, CDR2 FYEKMQ, per germline (reference sequence). V lost 6 bases, J lost 7 bases, and 7 bases stayed unmatched. The CDR3 DNA reads TGTGCCAGCAGACGACAGGGGTCTGGTGGCTACACCTTC. It codes for CASRRQGSGGYTF.

The V gene is TRBV7-2, the J gene TRBJ1-4; D is unresolved. CDR3 length: 11 residues. Deletions cut 5 bases from V and 4 bases from J, with 2 bases between. Germline V lookup: CDR1 SGHTA, CDR2 FQGNSA. In DNA, the CDR3 is TGTGCCAGCAGCGTTAATGAAAAACTGTTTTTT. Amino acids: CASSVNEKLFF.

This chain connects TRBV24-1 to TRBJ2-5, with 10 bases fitting TRBD2. Germline CDR1 is KGHDR and CDR2 is SFDVKD. V lost 3 bases to trimming and J lost 2 bases; unmatched junction nucleotides: 8. There are 17 residues in the CDR3. The CDR3 DNA is TGTGCCACCAGTGATATAGCGGGAGGCTCCCGACAAGAGACCCAGTACTTC. Translation gives CATSDIAGGSRQETQYF.

This rearrangement joins TRBV19 to TRBJ1-4; no clear D gene. From germline, CDR1 is LNHDA and CDR2 SQIVND (reference sequence). The CDR3 covers 15 residues. V lost 7 bases and J lost 5, with 17 bases in between. The DNA of the CDR3 is TGTGCCAGTAAGAGCACGGGGAGGCGAAATGAAAAACTGTTTTTT. This sequence encodes CASKSTGRRNEKLFF.

This clone was counted a single time. The V gene is TRBV5-1, the J gene TRBJ2-1; D is unclear. The V and J ends lost 0 bases and 5 bases respectively, with 12 bases between them. The CDR3 has 15 residues. Germline-derived CDR1 and CDR2 are SGHRS and YFSETQ. The CDR3 here is CASSLGQTGNNEQFF. The CDR3, as DNA: TGCGCCAGCAGCTTGGGCCAGACTGGTAACAATGAGCAGTTCTTC.

The genes are TRBV19 and TRBJ1-1, with a possible D match to TRBD1 (5 bases). V was pared by 4 bases and J by 0 bases, with 9 bases between. Germline V gene data show CDR1 as LNHDA and CDR2 as SQIVND (reference sequence). The CDR3 spans 14 residues. The CDR3 sequence: CASSRGTVNTEAFF. CDR3 in DNA: TGTGCCAGTAGTAGGGGGACGGTGAACACTGAAGCTTTCTTT.

DNA for the CDR3: TGTGCCAGCAGTAGACAGGGGGCGATATCCATCCTTGGGGCCAACGTCCTGACTTTC. Translating it yields CASSRQGAISILGANVLTF. This chain links TRBV28 with TRBJ2-6; 10 nucleotides align to TRBD1. Germline CDR1 and CDR2: MDHEN and SYDVKM. The CDR3 totals 19 residues. V lost 5 bases, J lost 3 bases, and 13 bases stayed unmatched. The whole variable domain, remainder taken from reference TRBV28 and TRBJ2-6, is DVKVTQSSRYLVKRTGEKVFLECVQDMDHENMFWYRQDPGLGLRLIYFSYDVKMKEKGDIPEGYSVSREKKERFSLILESASTNQTSMYLCASSRQGAISILGANVLTFGAGSRLTVL.

The genes are TRBV10-3 and TRBJ2-7; 10 nucleotides agree with TRBD1. The germline V gene encodes CDR1 ENHRY and CDR2 SYGVKD. Trimming removed 2 bases from V and 3 bases from J; junction bases left unmatched: 1. The CDR3 loop spans 14 amino acids. DNA of the CDR3: TGTGCCATCAGTGAGGACAGGGGGCTCTACGAGCAGTACTTC. Its translation: CAISEDRGLYEQYF.

The V call is TRBV7-9, the J call TRBJ1-1; the D is unclear. The CDR3 runs to 13 residues. The germline V gene has CDR1 SEHNR and CDR2 FQNEAQ (reference sequence). V was cut by 5 bases and J by 2 bases, with 9 bases left in between. CDR3 sequence (DNA): TGTGCCAGCAGCCGAACGGCTAACACTGAAGCTTTCTTT. Its protein product is CASSRTANTEAFF.

The CDR3 sequence is CASSFGGNSPLHF. The CDR3 bases are TGTGCCAGCAGCTTCGGAGGTAATTCACCCCTCCACTTT. The V call is TRBV7-2, the J call TRBJ1-6; D not resolved. Trimming shortened V by 3 bases and J by 6 bases, and 6 bases separated the two germline ends. Germline V gives CDR1 SGHTA, CDR2 FQGNSA. The CDR3 has 13 residues.

The chain is built from TRBV5-1 and TRBJ1-1; tentatively, D is TRBD1 (5 bases). The germline V gene has CDR1 SGHRS and CDR2 YFSETQ. This CDR3 contains 13 residues. Trimming pared 0 bases from V and 11 bases from J, leaving 14 bases between. DNA for the CDR3: TGCGCCAGCAGCTTGGCAACAGGAAACAGGGCTTTCTTT. Translated: CASSLATGNRAFF.